The entry below gives a single T cell receptor beta chain sequence along with its context. Authors' methods: Reference gene primer amplification in the assay estimated nucleated cell counts. The data were produced by immunoSEQ multiplex PCR, yet TCRdb's version contains in-frame clones alone and is incomplete. The D gene and trimming were derived from the DNA, and the V and J assignments and clone size from that table. The table has under 150,000 clones, around 89% seen once. The data were obtained in a study of blood T cell repertoires in COVID-19. Trimming took 3 bases from V and 1 from J; bases not matched to a gene: 11. Germline CDR1 is SGHRS and CDR2 is YFSETQ. The CDR3 runs to 19 residues.

The sequence came from an older woman with active COVID-19. Sequencing input: peripheral blood. The chain joins TRBV5-1 to TRBJ2-3; TRBD2 matches 13 bases. CDR3 coding DNA: TGCGCCAGCAGCTCGGGACTAGCGGGACCAGGATGGGGCACAGATACGCAGTATTTT. It yields the protein CASSSGLAGPGWGTDTQYF.